These 21 T cell receptor beta chains came from one sample sequenced in a study of blood T cell repertoires in COVID-19. The protocol was immunoSEQ multiplex PCR, while the TCRdb copy is restricted to in-frame clones and leaves out a portion. The table records 55,000 to 70,000 clones, 80% to 90% of them present only once. What was sequenced was peripheral blood. The receptors come from a man aged 80 or over with acute or convalescent COVID-19.

The chain carries TRBV29-1 and TRBJ2-3, with D maybe TRBD2 (6 bases). The CDR3 consists of 14 residues. Trimming shortened V by 7 bases and J by 4 bases, and 18 bases separated the two germline ends. Germline assignment: CDR1 SQVTM and CDR2 ANQGSEA. CDR3 region: CSAGEVGASDTQYF. CDR3 in DNA: TGCAGCGCTGGGGAGGTGGGCGCGTCAGATACGCAGTATTTT.

This chain connects TRBV19 to TRBJ2-4; TRBD2 matches 11 bases. With 7 bases clipped from V and 6 bases from J, the junction kept 17 bases outside the gene matches. The CDR3 runs to 18 residues. Per germline, CDR1 LNHDA and CDR2 SQIVND (reference sequence). Here the CDR3 DNA reads TGTGCCAGTACCCGAAAAACTAGCGGGAGTTTATTAGGAAACATTCAGTACTTC. The encoded protein is CASTRKTSGSLLGNIQYF.

The chain combines TRBV2 with TRBJ2-7, with D hard to call. V was trimmed by 6 bases and J by 3 bases, leaving 9 bases between them. This CDR3 is 12 amino acids long. Germline assignment: CDR1 SNHLY and CDR2 FYNNEI. CDR3 residues: CASRAQDYEQYF. CDR3 nucleotides: TGTGCCAGCAGGGCTCAGGACTACGAGCAGTACTTC.

The CDR3 coding sequence is TGTGCCAGCAGTGACCAGCGGGACCGTTATAATTCACCCCTCCACTTT. Protein: CASSDQRDRYNSPLHF. V and J are TRBV2 and TRBJ1-6; D may be TRBD1 (5 bases). The CDR3 has 16 residues. V shed 3 bases and J shed 4 bases, with 13 bases lying between them. Germline V gene sequence: CDR1 SNHLY, CDR2 FYNNEI.

V is TRBV5-3 and J is TRBJ2-5; D gene uncertain. TRBV5-3 belongs to the ORF category, with a function that is uncertain. V lost 4 bases and J lost 7, with 17 bases in between. This CDR3 region has 14 residues. The CDR3 protein is CARSPPGERRTQYF. The CDR3 DNA reads TGTGCCAGAAGCCCGCCTGGCGAGAGGAGGACCCAGTACTTC.

The rearrangement uses TRBV28 and TRBJ2-1; D perhaps matches TRBD2 (6 bases). Trimming cost V 5 bases and J 4 bases, with 15 bases left between them. Germline CDR1 MDHEN, CDR2 SYDVKM. The CDR3 loop spans 15 amino acids. The CDR3 sequence is CASSRTGDFYNEQFF. The CDR3 DNA is TGTGCCAGCAGTCGGACCGGGGACTTTTACAATGAGCAGTTCTTC.

This clone showed up just once. The rearrangement joins TRBV28 to TRBJ2-3; 14 positions match TRBD2. The length of the CDR3 is 20 residues. Losses at the gene ends were 1 base for V and 0 bases for J; bases not matched to a gene: 9. Germline lookup yields CDR1 MDHEN and CDR2 SYDVKM. The CDR3: CASSLSRTSGRKESTDTQYF. CDR3 nucleotides: TGTGCCAGCAGTTTATCCCGGACTAGCGGGAGGAAGGAAAGCACAGATACGCAGTATTTT.

The gene calls are TRBV6-2 or TRBV6-3 and TRBJ1-5; D call uncertain. Trimming shortened V by 2 bases and J by 7 bases, and 12 bases separated the two germline ends. Germline V gives CDR1 MNHEY, CDR2 SVGEGT. This CDR3 is 14 amino acids long. For the CDR3, the DNA is TGTGCCAGCAGTTACGGGGAGGGCCCCCAGCCCCAGCATTTT. Protein sequence: CASSYGEGPQPQHF.

The V and J genes are TRBV7-9 and TRBJ2-2, with D uncertain. The germline V gene has CDR1 SEHNR and CDR2 FQNEAQ (reference sequence). The CDR3 extends over 15 amino acids. V lost 2 bases and J lost 3, with 10 bases in between. This chain's CDR3 is CASSLSRLHTGELFF. In DNA, the CDR3 is TGTGCCAGCAGCTTAAGCAGGTTACACACCGGGGAGCTGTTTTTT. Looking up the rest from reference TRBV7-9 and TRBJ2-2 gives the full variable domain: DTGVSQNPRHKITKRGQNVTFRCDPISEHNRLYWYRQTLGQGPEFLTYFQNEAQLEKSRLLSDRFSAERPKGSFSTLEIQRTEQGDSAMYLCASSLSRLHTGELFFGEGSRLTVL.

This chain links TRBV11-2 with TRBJ2-2; no firm D call. This CDR3 comprises 13 residues. Trimming cost V 2 bases and J 3 bases, with 4 bases left between them. Germline-derived CDR1 and CDR2 are SGHAT and FQNNGV. CDR3 coding DNA: TGTGCCAGCAGCTTACGGGACACCGGGGAGCTGTTTTTT. This translates into CASSLRDTGELFF.

By share of the sample, this clone is medium-sized (0.01 to 0.1%). The chain joins TRBV20-1 to TRBJ1-2, with TRBD1 as a possible D gene (5 bases). Germline CDR1 reads DFQATT; CDR2 reads SNEGSKA (reference sequence). The CDR3 has 13 residues. V was pared by 3 bases and J by 6 bases, with 14 bases between. DNA for the CDR3: TGCAGTGCTAGTGGGGGGAGGGTAGATGGCTACACCTTC. It specifies CSASGGRVDGYTF.

The table lists this clone with a count of one. V is TRBV5-6 and J is TRBJ2-3; possible D gene TRBD2, 5 bases. The V end was cut by 0 bases, the J end by 3 bases, with 14 bases between. Germline V gene data show CDR1 as SGHDT and CDR2 as YYEEEE. This CDR3 is 16 amino acids long. This CDR3 reads CASSLAIQRSTDTQYF. CDR3 nucleotide sequence: TGTGCCAGCAGCTTGGCCATCCAGCGGTCAACAGATACGCAGTATTTT.

This rearrangement joins TRBV14 to TRBJ2-7; TRBD1 matches 12 bases. J lost 4 bases, V lost 6 bases, and 4 bases had no gene match. The CDR3 sequence is 14 residues long. Germline lookup yields CDR1 SGHDN and CDR2 FVKESK. CDR3: CASSLGQGAYEQYF. The CDR3 nucleotides are TGTGCCAGCAGTCTGGGACAGGGGGCGTACGAGCAGTACTTC. Filled out from reference TRBV14 and TRBJ2-7, the complete variable domain reads EAGVTQFPSHSVIEKGQTVTLRCDPISGHDNLYWYRRVMGKEIKFLLHFVKESKQDESGMPNNRFLAERTGGTYSTLKVQPAELEDSGVYFCASSLGQGAYEQYFGPGTRLTVT.

J is TRBJ1-5 and V is TRBV30; D is ambiguous. The CDR3 is made up of 14 amino acids. Trimming took 0 bases from V and 5 from J, leaving 11 bases between them. Germline V gene data show CDR1 as GTSNPN and CDR2 as SVGIG (reference sequence). The CDR3 nucleotides are TGTGCCTGGAGTGTAGGCGCGGGTGATCAGCCCCAGCATTTT. This gives the protein CAWSVGAGDQPQHF.

The chain joins TRBV24-1 to TRBJ2-7, with 12 bases matching TRBD1. CDR1 and CDR2 (germline): KGHDR, SFDVKD. J gave up 6 bases and V 4 bases, and 6 bases lay outside the gene matches. The CDR3 is made up of 15 amino acids. CDR3 DNA sequence: TGTGCCACCAGTGACCCGGGACAGGGGGCCGGCGAGCAGTACTTC. Its translation is CATSDPGQGAGEQYF.

The gene calls are TRBV6-5 and TRBJ2-2; a weak D match, TRBD1 (5 bases). Germline V gene data show CDR1 as MNHEY and CDR2 as SVGAGI. V was pared by 10 bases and J by 2 bases, with 17 bases between. This CDR3 region has 15 residues. The CDR3 region is CATNKGYTNTGELFF. The CDR3 bases are TGTGCCACCAATAAGGGGTACACTAACACCGGGGAGCTGTTTTTT.

In the case of this clone: Additional DNA sequences in this sample encode the identical CDR3. Here the CDR3 reads CASSFGLQETQYF. CDR3 DNA: TGTGCCAGCAGCTTTGGACTACAAGAGACCCAGTACTTC. The chain carries TRBV5-4 and TRBJ2-5; a weak D match, TRBD2 (6 bases). CDR3 length equals 13 residues. Trimming stripped 2 bases from V and 2 bases from J, with 7 bases between. CDR1 and CDR2 (germline): SGHNT, YYREEE (reference sequence). The full variable domain, completed using reference TRBV5-4 and TRBJ2-5, is ETGVTQSPTHLIKTRGQQVTLRCSSQSGHNTVSWYQQALGQGPQFIFQYYREEENGRGNFPPRFSGLQFPNYSSELNVNALELDDSALYLCASSFGLQETQYFGPGTRLLVL.

Only a few counts were recorded for this clone. The chain uses TRBV19 and TRBJ1-2; D uncertain. Germline V gene data show CDR1 as LNHDA and CDR2 as SQIVND (reference sequence). The CDR3 is made up of 15 amino acids. V was clipped by 5 bases and J by 4 bases, with 17 bases between them. The CDR3 sequence: CASSPRGHVSYGYTF. In DNA form, the CDR3 reads TGTGCCAGTAGTCCCAGAGGTCACGTGAGCTATGGCTACACCTTC. The full variable domain, rest sourced from reference TRBV19 and TRBJ1-2, is DGGITQSPKYLFRKEGQNVTLSCEQNLNHDAMYWYRQDPGQGLRLIYYSQIVNDFQKGDIAEGYSVSREKKESFPLTVTSAQKNPTAFYLCASSPRGHVSYGYTFGSGTRLTVV.

The chain combines TRBV9 with TRBJ2-6, with 9 bases aligning to TRBD1. The germline V gene encodes CDR1 SGDLS and CDR2 YYNGEE. This CDR3 is 19 amino acids long. The V gene end was trimmed by 0 bases and the J gene end by 2 bases; junction bases not matched to a gene: 9. The CDR3 bases are TGTGCCAGCAGCGTAGCCGGGACAGGGTTATTCACTGGGGCCAACGTCCTGACTTTC. It specifies CASSVAGTGLFTGANVLTF. The variable domain in full, completed from reference TRBV9 and TRBJ2-6, reads DSGVTQTPKHLITATGQRVTLRCSPRSGDLSVYWYQQSLDQGLQFLIQYYNGEERAKGNILERFSAQQFPDLHSELNLSSLELGDSALYFCASSVAGTGLFTGANVLTFGAGSRLTVL.

The chain links TRBV27 to TRBJ2-7; 10 bases align to TRBD1. The ends lost 6 bases at V and 6 bases at J; junction bases unmatched: 8. The CDR3 runs to 14 residues. Germline lookup yields CDR1 MNHEY and CDR2 SMNVEV (reference sequence). The CDR3 nucleotides are TGTGCCAGCAGCCCCGGGACAGGGGTAGGCGAGCAGTACTTC. Its protein product is CASSPGTGVGEQYF.

The V call is TRBV11-3, the J call TRBJ2-7; D unresolved. CDR1 is SGHNT and CDR2 is YENEEA in the germline V gene. The CDR3 loop spans 13 amino acids. Trimming removed 1 base from V and 6 bases from J, with 10 bases in between. CDR3 nucleotide sequence: TGTGCCAGCAGCTTAGTAGTTAGCTCCGAGCAGTACTTC. Protein sequence: CASSLVVSSEQYF.